This TCR beta chain stems from a study of OX40 agonist ivuxolimab in advanced cancers. As for the study more broadly: Ivuxolimab was an agonistic, fully human IgG2 monoclonal antibody directed against OX40 (CD134), a costimulatory receptor. Intravenous ivuxolimab was administered to patients every 2 weeks at six dose levels: 0.01, 0.1, 0.3, 1.5, 3 and 10 mg/kg. Of the approximately 50 dose-escalation patients, hepatocellular carcinoma was present in approximately 20, melanoma in some 15, renal cell carcinoma in 9 and head and neck cancer in 9. The dose-escalation cohort was 82.7% male with a mean age of around 62 years, ranging from about 23 to 85. Prior anti-PD-1, anti-PD-L1 or anti-CTLA-4 therapy was permitted, and checkpoint inhibitors had been received by approximately 39% of dose-escalation patients. Partial responses occurred in three dose-escalation patients: two with cutaneous melanoma and one with hepatocellular carcinoma. The purpose of peripheral TCRbeta sequencing was to test whether ivuxolimab changed TCR sequence diversity and led to clonal T-cell expansion. The paper reports the monotherapy dose-escalation portion (N ≈ 50 patients) of the phase I ivuxolimab trial. Findings and caveats that apply to the study as a whole: Low levels of normalized T-cell clonal expansion were also seen in some patients who did not respond. On average, CD8+ T cells showed more expanded clones than CD4+ T cells after ivuxolimab. In partial responders in the 0.1-3.0 mg/kg groups, normalized peripheral clonal expansion was found to be among the lowest, especially among CD8+ T cells. The antigen specificity of the clonally expanded peripheral T cells was not determined. Clonal expansion of both CD4+ and CD8+ blood T cells was observed from baseline to week 6 at doses 0.1 to 3.0 mg/kg.

Genomic DNA was isolated from the sorted cells so that the TCRbeta CDR3 region could be sequenced. The immunoSEQ Assay was used for sequencing of TCRbeta CDR3 regions. This is the immuneACCESS table as TCRdb keeps it, with only in-frame sequences that have V and J called. A part of the clones is gone; compared with another copy, unresolved V genes explain less than half, and the rest is unexplained. Across this sample there are tens of thousands of clones, with around 90% seen only once. Of the sample, less than 0.55% is held by the ten largest clones. Turning to this clone: Its antigen target is currently unknown. The sample holds no much larger clone one base away, and base qualities are not on file.

Trimming costs V 2 bases and J 8 bases, and their ends lie 12 bases apart. The CDR3 sequence holds 13 residues, the cysteine and phenylalanine included. This entry keeps only the CDR3 DNA: 39 bases, framed from base 1. The germline V gene gives CDR1 as SGHTA and CDR2 as FQGTGA. The trial excluded patients who had a history of autoimmune disease or who were on systemic immunosuppression. Peripheral blood for TCR sequencing was drawn from every dose cohort at baseline, at cycle 4 day 1 and at cycle 7 day 1. The samples were taken from a phase I, first-in-human, multicenter, open-label dose-escalation trial of ivuxolimab. The trial enrolled adults with locally advanced or metastatic head and neck squamous cell, hepatocellular, melanoma or renal cell carcinoma. Before TCR sequencing, CD4+ T cells and CD8+ T cells were sorted from peripheral blood as separate populations.

This sample comprised CD4+ or CD8+ T cells sorted from blood, obtained in a trial of the OX40 agonist ivuxolimab. This receptor was taken from an adult with an advanced solid tumor such as melanoma, head and neck, liver or kidney cancer. The sequence is built from TRBV7-3 and TRBJ1-2; the D gene is possibly TRBD1, with 5 bases matching. The DNA sequence is given as TGTGCCAGCAGCTTATCGGGGACCAGGGGCTACACCTTC. The encoded protein is CASSLSGTRGYTF.